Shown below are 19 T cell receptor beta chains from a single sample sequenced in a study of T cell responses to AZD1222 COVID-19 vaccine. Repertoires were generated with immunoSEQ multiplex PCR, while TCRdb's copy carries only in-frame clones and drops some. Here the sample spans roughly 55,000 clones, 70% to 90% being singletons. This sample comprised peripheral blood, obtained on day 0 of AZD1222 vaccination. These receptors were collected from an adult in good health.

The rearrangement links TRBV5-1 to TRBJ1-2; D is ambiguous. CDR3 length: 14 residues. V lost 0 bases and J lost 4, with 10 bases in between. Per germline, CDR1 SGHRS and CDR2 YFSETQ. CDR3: CASSLDDTVYGYTF. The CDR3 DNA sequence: TGCGCCAGCAGCTTGGATGACACGGTCTATGGCTACACCTTC. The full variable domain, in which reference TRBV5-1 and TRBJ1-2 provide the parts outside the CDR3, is KAGVTQTPRYLIKTRGQQVTLSCSPISGHRSVSWYQQTPGQGLQFLFEYFSETQRNKGNFPGRFSGRQFSNSRSEMNVSTLELGDSALYLCASSLDDTVYGYTFGSGTRLTVV.

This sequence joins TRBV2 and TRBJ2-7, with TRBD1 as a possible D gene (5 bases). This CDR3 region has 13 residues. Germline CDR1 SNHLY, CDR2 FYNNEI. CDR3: CASSEVVTETKAV. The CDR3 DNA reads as TGTGCCAGCAGTGAAGTAGTGACAGAGACGAAAGCCGTC.

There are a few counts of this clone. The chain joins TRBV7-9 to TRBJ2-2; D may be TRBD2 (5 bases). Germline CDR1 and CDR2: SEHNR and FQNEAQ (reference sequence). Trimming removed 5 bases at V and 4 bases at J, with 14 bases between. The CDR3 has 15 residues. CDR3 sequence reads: CASSPVGVSTGELFF. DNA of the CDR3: TGTGCCAGCAGCCCGGTCGGGGTTTCCACCGGGGAGCTGTTTTTT.

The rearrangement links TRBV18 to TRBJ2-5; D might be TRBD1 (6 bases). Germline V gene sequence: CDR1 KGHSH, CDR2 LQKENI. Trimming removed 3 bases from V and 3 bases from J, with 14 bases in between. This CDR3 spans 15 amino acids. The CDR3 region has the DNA TGTGCCAGCTCACCTTTCATTCGGACAGAAGAGACCCAGTACTTC. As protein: CASSPFIRTEETQYF.

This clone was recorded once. CDR3 amino acids: CSVGQNYEQYF. The CDR3 DNA reads as TGCAGCGTTGGTCAAAACTACGAGCAGTACTTC. The chain couples TRBV29-1 to TRBJ2-7; D call uncertain. Trimming cost V 4 bases and J 3 bases, with 7 bases left between them. In germline, CDR1 is SQVTM, CDR2 ANQGSEA. CDR3 length: 11 amino acids.

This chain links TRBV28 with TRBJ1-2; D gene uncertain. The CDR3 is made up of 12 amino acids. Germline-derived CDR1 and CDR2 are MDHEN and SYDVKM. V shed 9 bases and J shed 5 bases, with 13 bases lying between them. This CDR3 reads CASKSRAYGYTF. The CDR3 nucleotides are TGTGCCAGTAAAAGTAGGGCTTATGGCTACACCTTC.

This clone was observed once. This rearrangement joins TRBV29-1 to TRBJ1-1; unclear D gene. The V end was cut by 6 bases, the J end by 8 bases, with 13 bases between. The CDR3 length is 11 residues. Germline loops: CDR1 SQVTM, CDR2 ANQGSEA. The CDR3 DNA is TGCAGCGTGCAAAGGGTCGGAGAAGCTTTCTTT. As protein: CSVQRVGEAFF.

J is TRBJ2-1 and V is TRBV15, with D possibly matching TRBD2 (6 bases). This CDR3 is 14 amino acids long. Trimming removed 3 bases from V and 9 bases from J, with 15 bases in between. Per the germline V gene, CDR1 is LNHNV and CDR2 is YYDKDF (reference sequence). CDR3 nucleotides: TGTGCCACCAGCAGGGGACTGGAGAGGGGTGAGCAGTTCTTC. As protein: CATSRGLERGEQFF.

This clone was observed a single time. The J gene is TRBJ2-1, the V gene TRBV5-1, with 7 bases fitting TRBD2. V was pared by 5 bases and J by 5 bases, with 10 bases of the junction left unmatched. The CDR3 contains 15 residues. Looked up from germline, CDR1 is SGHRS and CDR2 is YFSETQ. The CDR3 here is CASSLRLAEDNEQFF. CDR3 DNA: TGCGCCAGCAGTCTCAGGCTAGCGGAAGACAATGAGCAGTTCTTC.

The CDR3 protein is CASSNEANTIYF. Here the CDR3 DNA reads TGTGCCAGCAGCAATGAGGCCAACACCATATATTTT. The rearrangement joins TRBV7-9 to TRBJ1-3; D is unclear. The germline gives CDR1 SEHNR, CDR2 FQNEAQ (reference sequence). The V end lost 5 bases, the J end lost 7 bases, and 9 bases lay between the germline ends. The CDR3 spans 12 residues.

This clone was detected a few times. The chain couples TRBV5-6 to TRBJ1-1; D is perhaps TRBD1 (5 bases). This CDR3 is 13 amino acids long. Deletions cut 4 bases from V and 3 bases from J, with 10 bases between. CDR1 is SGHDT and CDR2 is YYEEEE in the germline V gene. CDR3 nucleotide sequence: TGTGCCAGCAGCAGGGGCTTGGACACTGAAGCTTTCTTT. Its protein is CASSRGLDTEAFF. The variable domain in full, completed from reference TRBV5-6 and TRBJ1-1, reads DAGVTQSPTHLIKTRGQQVTLRCSPKSGHDTVSWYQQALGQGPQFIFQYYEEEERQRGNFPDRFSGHQFPNYSSELNVNALLLGDSALYLCASSRGLDTEAFFGQGTRLTVV.

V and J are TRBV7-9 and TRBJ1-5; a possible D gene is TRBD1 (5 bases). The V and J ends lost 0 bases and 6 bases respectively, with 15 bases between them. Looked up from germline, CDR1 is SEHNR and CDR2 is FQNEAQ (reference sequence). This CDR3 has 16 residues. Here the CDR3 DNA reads TGTGCCAGCAGCTTAGCGGGGCAGGACCTCGTTCAGCCCCAGCATTTT. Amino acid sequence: CASSLAGQDLVQPQHF.

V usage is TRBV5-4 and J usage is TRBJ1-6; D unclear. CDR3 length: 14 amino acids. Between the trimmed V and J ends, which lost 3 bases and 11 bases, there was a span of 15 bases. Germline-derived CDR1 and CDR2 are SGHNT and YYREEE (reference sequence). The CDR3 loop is CASSSIEAAAPLHF. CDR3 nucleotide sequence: TGTGCCAGCAGCTCTATCGAGGCGGCCGCACCCCTCCACTTT.

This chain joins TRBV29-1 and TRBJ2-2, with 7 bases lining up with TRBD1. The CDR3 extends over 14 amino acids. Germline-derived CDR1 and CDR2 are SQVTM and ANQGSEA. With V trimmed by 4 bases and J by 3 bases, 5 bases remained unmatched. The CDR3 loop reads CSVAQGVDTGELFF. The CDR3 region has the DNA TGCAGCGTTGCGCAGGGGGTGGACACCGGGGAGCTGTTTTTT.

The CDR3 coding sequence is TGTGCCAGCAGTGAAGGTTTGTTTAATACGCAGTATTTT. It yields the protein CASSEGLFNTQYF. The chain is built from TRBV2 and TRBJ2-3; the D is unclear. Germline V gene data show CDR1 as SNHLY and CDR2 as FYNNEI. There are 13 residues in the CDR3. Trimming left V 1 base short and J 7 bases short, with 9 bases between.

CDR3 DNA sequence: TGTGCCAGCAGCTTAGTTGTAGACACCGGGGAGCTGTTTTTT. Translating gives CASSLVVDTGELFF. This chain connects TRBV7-9 to TRBJ2-2; no definite D call. Germline CDR1 and CDR2: SEHNR and FQNEAQ (reference sequence). V was clipped by 1 base and J by 3 bases, with 6 bases between them. The CDR3 sequence is 14 residues long. Full variable domain (missing parts from reference TRBV7-9 and TRBJ2-2): DTGVSQNPRHKITKRGQNVTFRCDPISEHNRLYWYRQTLGQGPEFLTYFQNEAQLEKSRLLSDRFSAERPKGSFSTLEIQRTEQGDSAMYLCASSLVVDTGELFFGEGSRLTVL.

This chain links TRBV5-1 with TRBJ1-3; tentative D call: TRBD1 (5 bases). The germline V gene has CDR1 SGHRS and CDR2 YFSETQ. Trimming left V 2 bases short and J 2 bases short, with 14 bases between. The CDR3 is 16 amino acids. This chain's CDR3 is CASSFQGSRTGNTIYF. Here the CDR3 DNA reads TGCGCCAGCAGCTTTCAGGGATCGCGGACTGGAAACACCATATATTTT.

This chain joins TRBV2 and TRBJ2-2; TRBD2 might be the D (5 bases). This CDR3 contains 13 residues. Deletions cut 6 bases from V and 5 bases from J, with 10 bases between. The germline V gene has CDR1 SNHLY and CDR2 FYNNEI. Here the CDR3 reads CASRGLLTGELFF. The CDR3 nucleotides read TGTGCCAGCAGAGGACTTCTTACCGGGGAGCTGTTTTTT. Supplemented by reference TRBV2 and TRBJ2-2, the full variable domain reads EPEVTQTPSHQVTQMGQEVILRCVPISNHLYFYWYRQILGQKVEFLVSFYNNEISEKSEIFDDQFSVERPDGSNFTLKIRSTKLEDSAMYFCASRGLLTGELFFGEGSRLTVL.

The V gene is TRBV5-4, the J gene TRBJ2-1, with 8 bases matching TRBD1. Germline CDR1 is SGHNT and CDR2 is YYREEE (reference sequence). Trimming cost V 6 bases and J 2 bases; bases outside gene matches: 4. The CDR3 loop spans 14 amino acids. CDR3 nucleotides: TGTGCCAGCAACACAGGGGGAACCTACAATGAGCAGTTCTTC. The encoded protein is CASNTGGTYNEQFF.